This TCR beta chain was profiled in a study of cytomegalovirus exposure and HLA in healthy donors. Researchers ran the PCR with 60 Vbeta and 13 Jbeta primers. Profiled with immunoSEQ multiplex PCR; TCRdb holds only in-frame clones, not every one. There are fewer than 250,000 clones in the sample, with 0.75% to 1% held by the top ten. The source of this sequence is a woman younger than 45 in good health and CMV-seropositive. The sample taken for sequencing was PBMCs.

The CDR3 sequence is CATSRDSGTAANYGYTF. CDR3 DNA sequence: TGTGCCACCAGCAGAGATTCCGGGACAGCCGCTAACTATGGCTACACCTTC. This chain connects TRBV15 to TRBJ1-2; 7 bases map to TRBD1. CDR3 length equals 17 residues. V trimming: 0 bases; J trimming: 0 bases; junction bases outside the gene matches: 7. Germline-derived CDR1 and CDR2 are LNHNV and YYDKDF (reference sequence).